The 21 T cell receptor beta chains below were found in one sample sequenced in a study of technical replicates of blood from a handful of donors. Libraries were prepared by immunoSEQ multiplex PCR; TCRdb keeps only in-frame clonotypes and omits some of them. The sample contains 85,000 to 90,000 clones, approximately 90% of which appear only once. The sample comprised T cells isolated from PBMCs. The origin of the receptors is a human donor in good health.

This clone was counted only a few times. DNA of the CDR3: TGCGCCAGCAAGGGGTCCACCGGGGAGCTGTTTTTT. This encodes CASKGSTGELFF. The chain has TRBV10-1 and TRBJ2-2, with a possible D match to TRBD1 (5 bases). V was pared by 7 bases and J by 4 bases, with 7 bases between. There are 12 residues in the CDR3. Germline V gene lookup returns CDR1 WNHNN and CDR2 SYGVQD (reference sequence).

This clone was seen just once. The V and J genes are TRBV28 and TRBJ2-1, with 7 bases fitting TRBD2. V lost 5 bases and J lost 7; bases outside the gene matches: 11. The CDR3 is 15 residues long. Looked up from germline, CDR1 is MDHEN and CDR2 is SYDVKM. This chain's CDR3 is CASSPHPAGSNEQFF. In DNA, the CDR3 is TGTGCCAGCAGTCCTCACCCAGCGGGATCGAATGAGCAGTTCTTC. The complete variable domain, with remaining parts taken from reference TRBV28 and TRBJ2-1, reads DVKVTQSSRYLVKRTGEKVFLECVQDMDHENMFWYRQDPGLGLRLIYFSYDVKMKEKGDIPEGYSVSREKKERFSLILESASTNQTSMYLCASSPHPAGSNEQFFGPGTRLTVL.

This sequence joins TRBV30 and TRBJ1-6, with 7 bases fitting TRBD1. V gave up 4 bases and J gave up 7 bases; unmatched junction bases: 10. The CDR3 has 15 residues. In germline, CDR1 is GTSNPN, CDR2 SVGIG (reference sequence). The CDR3 is CAWTLLDRVNSPLHF. CDR3 DNA sequence: TGTGCCTGGACCTTACTCGACAGGGTGAATTCACCCCTCCACTTT.

This chain uses TRBV19 with TRBJ1-1; D possibly corresponds to TRBD1 (6 bases). Germline lookup yields CDR1 LNHDA and CDR2 SQIVND (reference sequence). There are 15 residues in the CDR3. The germline V and J ends were trimmed by 4 bases and 0 bases, with 12 bases remaining between them. The CDR3 region has the DNA TGTGCCAGTAGTAGGGGACATATCATGAACACTGAAGCTTTCTTT. Translation: CASSRGHIMNTEAFF.

V and J are TRBV25-1 and TRBJ2-7; maybe TRBD1 (5 bases). The CDR3 totals 12 residues. Looked up from germline, CDR1 is MGHDK and CDR2 is SYGVNS. CDR3 nucleotide sequence: TGTGCGACTGGGGCCGGCTCCTACGAGCAGTACTTC. It encodes CATGAGSYEQYF.

The chain uses TRBV10-2 and TRBJ1-4, with D perhaps TRBD1 (5 bases). The germline V and J ends were trimmed by 3 bases and 3 bases, with 11 bases remaining between them. This CDR3 has 15 amino acids. Looked up from germline, CDR1 is WSHSY and CDR2 is SAAADI. DNA for the CDR3: TGCGCCAGCAGTGATGCGGCGGGGGCTAATGAAAAACTGTTTTTT. Its translation: CASSDAAGANEKLFF.

This rearrangement joins TRBV18 to TRBJ2-2; 9 bases align to TRBD1. The V gene's germline CDR1 is KGHSH and CDR2 LQKENI. The J segment lost 6 bases and the V segment lost 1 base, leaving 15 bases of the junction unmatched. This CDR3 region has 19 residues. The CDR3 reads CASSPRVLGQGPLAGELFF. For the CDR3, the DNA is TGTGCCAGCTCACCACGTGTCTTGGGACAGGGACCTCTTGCCGGGGAGCTGTTTTTT.

In its sample, this clone was seen once. The chain couples TRBV7-9 to TRBJ2-5; 8 bases line up with TRBD1. The CDR3 contains 16 residues. CDR1 and CDR2 (germline): SEHNR, FQNEAQ (reference sequence). J was trimmed by 2 bases and V by 5 bases; bases with no gene match: 10. CDR3 sequence: CASSPMDRAEQETQYF. DNA of the CDR3: TGTGCCAGCAGCCCGATGGACAGGGCGGAACAAGAGACCCAGTACTTC.

This clone was detected once. The rearrangement uses TRBV6-1 and TRBJ2-5; 9 nucleotides line up with TRBD1. With V trimmed by 0 bases and J by 5 bases, 4 bases remained unmatched. CDR1 is MNHNS and CDR2 is SASEGT in the germline V gene. The CDR3 is 15 amino acids. The CDR3 bases are TGTGCCAGCAGTGAAGCGCAAGGACAGGGGGAGACCCAGTACTTC. Its translation: CASSEAQGQGETQYF.

The chain links TRBV10-2 to TRBJ2-1, with TRBD2 matching 12 bases. Trimming removed 6 bases from V and 3 bases from J; junction bases left unmatched: 0. The length of the CDR3 is 14 residues. Germline-derived CDR1 and CDR2 are WSHSY and SAAADI. The CDR3: CASRLAGGYNEQFF. Written as DNA, the CDR3 is TGCGCCAGCAGACTAGCGGGGGGCTACAATGAGCAGTTCTTC.

Only a few counts were recorded for this clone. V and J are TRBV30 and TRBJ1-1, with D perhaps matching TRBD1 (5 bases). V lost 0 bases to trimming and J lost 1 base, with 6 bases between them. The CDR3 is 13 residues long. Germline V CDR1 and CDR2: GTSNPN, SVGIG (reference sequence). The DNA for the CDR3 is TGTGCCTGGAGTGTACAGGAGAACACTGAAGCTTTCTTT. The encoded protein is CAWSVQENTEAFF.

The V call is TRBV28, the J call TRBJ2-6; D gene unclear. In germline, CDR1 is MDHEN, CDR2 SYDVKM. V lost 6 bases and J lost 4, with 7 bases in between. The CDR3 is 13 residues long. The CDR3 nucleotides are TGTGCCAGCAGCCCCAGGGGGGCCAACGTCCTGACTTTC. Encoded protein: CASSPRGANVLTF.

The chain carries TRBV4-1 and TRBJ1-2, with D possibly TRBD1 on 5 matching bases. V lost 2 bases and J lost 8, with 12 bases in between. Per the germline V gene, CDR1 is MGHRA and CDR2 is YSYEKL. There are 13 residues in the CDR3. The CDR3 is CASSQPQRQGYTF. CDR3 coding DNA: TGCGCCAGCAGCCAACCACAGCGACAGGGCTACACCTTC.

The chain has TRBV5-4 and TRBJ1-2; 8 bases map to TRBD1. CDR1 and CDR2 (germline): SGHNT, YYREEE (reference sequence). This CDR3 region has 16 residues. Trimming at V came to 0 bases and at J to 2 bases, leaving 6 bases not matched to a gene. CDR3 in amino acids: CASSLGTGRGNYGYTF. As DNA, the CDR3 is TGTGCCAGCAGCTTGGGGACAGGGAGAGGGAACTATGGCTACACCTTC.

V usage is TRBV12-1 and J usage is TRBJ2-3; the listed D gene, TRBD2, was not tested against the DNA. TRBV12-1 is a documented pseudogene. The CDR3 is 18 amino acids. Here the CDR3 DNA reads TGTGCCAGCAGCTTTGTACCCGGGGGGACTCCTAGCACAGATACGCAGTATTTT. Protein: CASSFVPGGTPSTDTQYF.

The chain links TRBV19 to TRBJ1-6; 9 bases agree with TRBD1. V was pared by 6 bases and J by 8 bases, with 17 bases of the junction left unmatched. The CDR3 covers 18 residues. The germline V gene encodes CDR1 LNHDA and CDR2 SQIVND (reference sequence). The CDR3 DNA is TGTGCCAGTAGGTATCTTTCCGGGACAGGGATTTCGGATTCACCCCTCCACTTT. Residues: CASRYLSGTGISDSPLHF.

This rearrangement joins TRBV20-1 to TRBJ2-2; D is ambiguous. Trimming removed 6 bases from V and 7 bases from J, with 9 bases in between. Per germline, CDR1 DFQATT and CDR2 SNEGSKA (reference sequence). This CDR3 has 11 residues. The CDR3: CSATAFGELFF. CDR3 nucleotides: TGCAGTGCCACTGCCTTCGGGGAGCTGTTTTTT.

This chain links TRBV14 with TRBJ1-6; perhaps TRBD1 as D (5 bases). Germline V gene data show CDR1 as SGHDN and CDR2 as FVKESK. V shed 3 bases and J shed 7 bases, with 16 bases lying between them. The CDR3 is 16 amino acids. As DNA, the CDR3 is TGTGCCAGCAGCCAGGGTTGGGGGGGGATAAATTCACCCCTCCACTTT. Translation gives CASSQGWGGINSPLHF.

This chain connects TRBV27 to TRBJ2-1; D is perhaps TRBD2 (6 bases). The CDR3 runs 15 residues. Germline V CDR1 and CDR2: MNHEY, SMNVEV (reference sequence). V was trimmed by 5 bases and J by 7 bases, leaving 18 bases between them. The CDR3 DNA follows: TGTGCCAGCAGTCCCGTGACGGGAGTTTTAAATGAGCAGTTCTTC. It specifies CASSPVTGVLNEQFF.

The chain employs TRBV11-2 and TRBJ2-5, with D perhaps matching TRBD2 (6 bases). Germline V gives CDR1 SGHAT, CDR2 FQNNGV. V lost 1 base to trimming and J lost 5 bases, with 11 bases between them. The CDR3 extends over 14 amino acids. CDR3 loop: CASSLGRAGETQYF. DNA of the CDR3: TGTGCCAGCAGCTTAGGGAGGGCGGGGGAGACCCAGTACTTC.

The chain is built from TRBV11-1 and TRBJ1-4, with D maybe TRBD1 (6 bases). Trimming took off 2 bases at V and 5 bases at J, with 21 bases between the two ends. In germline, CDR1 is SGHAT, CDR2 FQDESV (reference sequence). This CDR3 comprises 18 residues. In DNA, the CDR3 is TGTGCCAGCAGCTTAACTTCTCGGACAGCACGATGGAATGAAAAACTGTTTTTT. Its translation is CASSLTSRTARWNEKLFF. Full variable domain (outside the CDR3, taken from reference TRBV11-1 and TRBJ1-4): EAEVAQSPRYKITEKSQAVAFWCDPISGHATLYWYRQILGQGPELLVQFQDESVVDDSQLPKDRFSAERLKGVDSTLKIQPAELGDSAMYLCASSLTSRTARWNEKLFFGSGTQLSVL.